The 9 T cell receptor beta chains listed next were all sequenced from one sample in a study of blood T cell repertoires in COVID-19. TCRdb's copy holds only in-frame clones and misses some; the assay was immunoSEQ multiplex PCR. The sample consists of roughly 88,000 clones, 55% to 80% of them appearing once. The sample consisted of peripheral blood. Receptors were obtained from a woman aged 60-75 years in a cohort sampled during active or convalescent COVID-19.

The chain links TRBV6-5 to TRBJ1-2, with 10 bases matching TRBD1. This CDR3 is built from 14 residues. Losses at the gene ends were 5 bases for V and 8 bases for J; bases not matched to a gene: 8. In germline, CDR1 is MNHEY, CDR2 SVGAGI. The CDR3 region is CASSQGQGPGGYTF. DNA of the CDR3: TGTGCCAGCAGTCAGGGACAGGGGCCTGGGGGCTACACCTTC.

This chain joins TRBV13 and TRBJ1-3, with a possible D match to TRBD1 (5 bases). The CDR3 totals 15 residues. The germline CDR1 and CDR2 sequences are PRHDT and FYEKMQ (reference sequence). Trimming took 6 bases from V and 3 from J, leaving 15 bases between them. The CDR3 sequence: CASSEGGARGNTIYF. CDR3 DNA: TGTGCCAGCAGTGAGGGAGGGGCACGTGGAAACACCATATATTTT. The full variable domain, completed using reference TRBV13 and TRBJ1-3, is AAGVIQSPRHLIKEKRETATLKCYPIPRHDTVYWYQQGPGQDPQFLISFYEKMQSDKGSIPDRFSAQQFSDYHSELNMSSLELGDSALYFCASSEGGARGNTIYFGEGSWLTVV.

This chain joins TRBV5-1 and TRBJ2-7; 14 bases align to TRBD2. CDR3 size: 15 residues. V lost 4 bases, J lost 7 bases, and 7 bases stayed unmatched. Germline values: CDR1 SGHRS, CDR2 YFSETQ. The CDR3 reads CASSPGLAGEVEQYF. As DNA, the CDR3 is TGCGCCAGCAGCCCGGGACTAGCGGGGGAGGTAGAGCAGTACTTC.

The genes are TRBV28 and TRBJ2-7; TRBD1 agrees at 9 bases. The V segment lost 8 bases and the J segment 3 bases; nucleotides outside the gene matches: 2. CDR3 length equals 12 residues. Per germline, CDR1 MDHEN and CDR2 SYDVKM. The CDR3 loop is CASLDRGYEQYF. CDR3 DNA sequence: TGTGCCAGCTTGGACAGGGGCTACGAGCAGTACTTC.

The sample holds many counts of this clone. J is TRBJ1-1 and V is TRBV13; 7 nucleotides agree with TRBD1. V was clipped by 6 bases and J by 5 bases; unmatched bases: 3. The length of the CDR3 is 12 residues. Germline CDR1 reads PRHDT; CDR2 reads FYEKMQ (reference sequence). In DNA, the CDR3 is TGTGCCAGCAGAGAGACAGGGACTGAAGCTTTCTTT. Encoded protein: CASRETGTEAFF.

The J gene is TRBJ2-3, the V gene TRBV7-8; 8 bases map to TRBD1. The V segment lost 5 bases and the J segment 3 bases; nucleotides outside the gene matches: 7. The CDR3 loop spans 15 amino acids. The V gene's germline CDR1 is SGHVS and CDR2 FQNEAQ. The CDR3, as DNA: TGTGCCAGCAGCCCCGGACAGGGACAGACAGATACGCAGTATTTT. It yields the protein CASSPGQGQTDTQYF.

This rearrangement joins TRBV25-1 to TRBJ2-2, with TRBD1 as a possible D gene (5 bases). V dropped 6 bases and J dropped 1 base, with 6 bases sitting between them. The germline gives CDR1 MGHDK, CDR2 SYGVNS. This CDR3 has 13 amino acids. DNA for the CDR3: TGTGCCAGCAGCAGGGTGAACACCGGGGAGCTGTTTTTT. Translating gives CASSRVNTGELFF.

Details on this clone: Sequence at one end of the junction differs from germline and may be a read error. The V call is TRBV28, the J call TRBJ1-1; D is unresolved. Germline-derived CDR1 and CDR2 are MDHEN and SYDVKM. CDR3 length: 13 residues. CDR3: CASSLAYNSEAFF. CDR3 nucleotide sequence: TGTGCCAGCAGTTTAGCCTACAACAGTGAAGCTTTCTTT.

In this sample, this clone turned up many times. This rearrangement joins TRBV28 to TRBJ1-1, with no clear D. Germline V gene data show CDR1 as MDHEN and CDR2 as SYDVKM. Trimming took off 5 bases at V and 8 bases at J, with 12 bases between the two ends. CDR3 size: 12 residues. CDR3 amino acids: CASSPPGYEAFF. The CDR3 region has the DNA TGTGCCAGCAGTCCCCCGGGTTACGAAGCTTTCTTT.